These 13 T cell receptor beta chains share one sample of origin, sequenced in a study of blood T cell repertoires in COVID-19 (dated by TCRdb to 2020 to 2022). Library method: the immunoSEQ multiplex PCR assay. In its TCRdb copy, this immuneACCESS table keeps in-frame sequences only and misses some clones. Where compared with another copy, unresolved V genes explain less than half of these, and the others have no known cause. This sample gives hundreds of thousands of clones in total; 90% of them show up just once. Approximately 1.5% of the sample is in the top ten clones. The source material was PBMCs or T cells enriched from blood (not recorded which). These receptors came from a woman aged 18-35 years with acute COVID-19.

This rearrangement joins TRBV7-6 to TRBJ1-4; D unclear. The length of the CDR3 is 12 residues. V was clipped by 4 bases and J by 4 bases, with 4 bases between them. Per the germline V gene, CDR1 is SGHVS and CDR2 is FNYEAQ. The CDR3 DNA is TGTGCCAGCAGCTCCATTAATGAAAAACTGTTTTTT. This gives the protein CASSSINEKLFF.

The J gene is TRBJ2-7, the V gene TRBV18; 7 nucleotides align to TRBD1. The length of the CDR3 is 14 residues. With 3 bases clipped from V and 6 bases from J, the junction kept 8 bases outside the gene matches. Germline lookup yields CDR1 KGHSH and CDR2 LQKENI. CDR3 coding DNA: TGTGCCAGCTCACCCACAGTCCAGGGGGTCGAGCAGTACTTC. Translation: CASSPTVQGVEQYF.

The chain recombines TRBV12-3 or TRBV12-4 with TRBJ2-1, with 7 positions matching TRBD2. Trimming cost V 4 bases and J 12 bases; bases outside gene matches: 9. This CDR3 region has 13 residues. CDR3 sequence reads: CASSSSLADPQFF. CDR3 in DNA: TGTGCCAGCAGTTCTAGTCTAGCGGACCCGCAGTTCTTC.

This clone was found once. The rearrangement uses TRBV7-8 and TRBJ2-7, with a possible D match to TRBD2 (5 bases). CDR1 SGHVS and CDR2 FQNEAQ come from the germline V gene. This CDR3 has 13 amino acids. V lost 5 bases, J lost 1 base, and 9 bases lay in between. In nucleotides, the CDR3 is TGTGCCAGCAGCAGAACTAGTTCCTACGAGCAGTACTTC. The encoded protein is CASSRTSSYEQYF.

This chain connects TRBV19 to TRBJ1-5; 8 positions agree with TRBD1. Trimming took 9 bases from V and 4 from J; bases not matched to a gene: 5. The CDR3 sequence is 13 residues long. Per germline, CDR1 LNHDA and CDR2 SQIVND (reference sequence). The CDR3 spells CASKDRGNQPQHF. The CDR3 DNA reads as TGTGCCAGCAAAGACAGGGGTAATCAGCCCCAGCATTTT.

The chain carries TRBV29-1 and TRBJ2-1; 8 nucleotides agree with TRBD2. Trimming cost V 5 bases and J 0 bases; bases outside gene matches: 9. From germline, CDR1 is SQVTM and CDR2 ANQGSEA. This CDR3 spans 16 amino acids. CDR3 loop: CSVFKTGGSSYNEQFF. In nucleotides, the CDR3 is TGCAGCGTTTTTAAGACGGGAGGGAGCTCCTACAATGAGCAGTTCTTC.

This clone turned up a few times. This chain connects TRBV18 to TRBJ2-1, with 11 positions matching TRBD2. The CDR3 consists of 18 residues. Germline CDR1 KGHSH, CDR2 LQKENI. The trim removed 2 bases at V and 2 bases at J, leaving 8 bases unmatched. The CDR3 DNA is TGTGCCAGCTCACCAGTAGCGGGAGGGCAAGCCCCCTACAATGAGCAGTTCTTC. It specifies CASSPVAGGQAPYNEQFF.

This chain connects TRBV7-9 to TRBJ1-5; D is undetermined. V was cut by 5 bases and J by 7 bases, with 9 bases left in between. The CDR3 contains 12 residues. Germline V gene data show CDR1 as SEHNR and CDR2 as FQNEAQ (reference sequence). The CDR3, as DNA: TGTGCCAGCAGCCACGGAGACCAGCCCCAGCATTTT. Amino acid sequence: CASSHGDQPQHF.

The V gene is TRBV29-1, the J gene TRBJ2-3; 8 bases line up with TRBD2. Trimming cost V 4 bases and J 5 bases; bases outside gene matches: 5. CDR1 and CDR2 (germline): SQVTM, ANQGSEA. CDR3 size: 13 residues. In nucleotides, the CDR3 is TGCAGCGTTGCCAGCGGGAGTGGAGATACGCAGTATTTT. It specifies CSVASGSGDTQYF.

The gene calls are TRBV7-2 and TRBJ2-3; D unclear. CDR3 length: 14 amino acids. Trimming took off 1 base at V and 3 bases at J, with 8 bases between the two ends. Germline V gene sequence: CDR1 SGHTA, CDR2 FQGNSA. CDR3: CASSLDAVTDTQYF. The CDR3 nucleotides read TGTGCCAGCAGCTTAGATGCGGTTACAGATACGCAGTATTTT.

This clone was observed a handful of times. The chain joins TRBV19 to TRBJ2-1; TRBD2 matches 12 bases. CDR1 and CDR2 (germline): LNHDA, SQIVND (reference sequence). The V segment lost 0 bases and the J segment 2 bases; nucleotides outside the gene matches: 5. This CDR3 comprises 18 residues. The CDR3 reads CASSIDGTSGFTYNEQFF. The CDR3 DNA reads as TGTGCCAGTAGTATAGACGGGACTAGCGGGTTTACCTACAATGAGCAGTTCTTC.

The rearrangement links TRBV9 to TRBJ2-6; tentatively, D is TRBD1 (5 bases). The CDR3 runs 19 residues. Trimming took off 0 bases at V and 1 base at J, with 17 bases between the two ends. Germline CDR1 and CDR2: SGDLS and YYNGEE. CDR3 amino acids: CASSVVGQGLRSGANVLTF. The CDR3 DNA reads as TGTGCCAGCAGCGTAGTGGGTCAGGGTTTGCGGTCTGGGGCCAACGTCCTGACTTTC.

J is TRBJ2-1 and V is TRBV2; 9 bases line up with TRBD2. CDR1 and CDR2 (germline): SNHLY, FYNNEI. The V gene end was trimmed by 4 bases and the J gene end by 7 bases; junction bases not matched to a gene: 11. The CDR3 has 16 amino acids. The DNA for the CDR3 is TGTGCCAGCAGTGGGGAGCGGGAGGAGTTTGGGAATGAGCAGTTCTTC. Translating gives CASSGEREEFGNEQFF.